This T cell receptor (beta chain) stems from a study of T cells in Graves' hyperthyroidism and ophthalmopathy. As for the study in general: Peripheral blood was acquired at first diagnosis, ahead of any therapy whatsoever. Study-level findings and limits: In blood, most of the thyroid clonotypes expanded above 0.001 were also present. The model identified upcoming ophthalmopathy a median about six months ahead of onset.

This clonotype was counted many times. Its specificity is not known. Germline V CDR1 and CDR2: KGHDR, SFDVKD. This CDR3 spans 16 amino acids. V was pared by 2 bases and J by 4 bases, with 4 bases of the junction left unmatched. Amplification of TCR beta CDR3 regions was performed using RNA transcripts as template. With the HTBI primer set, the TCR CDR3 went through a first round of RT-PCR. TCRdb recomputed calls from the multiplex PCR reads with MiXCR, one row per CDR3 protein. This sample carries around 350,000 distinct CDR3 sequences, 19% of them seen once, and the ten largest clones take about 4%. The sequencing input was blood. The chain combines TRBV24-1 with TRBJ2-2; TRBD2 agrees at 9 bases. The TCR comes from a woman younger than 30 with Graves' hyperthyroidism. The chain's CDR3 is CATSDSWRGGTGELFF. The CDR3 DNA is TGTGCCACCAGTGATTCGTGGCGGGGGGGCACCGGGGAGCTGTTTTTT.